This T cell receptor beta chain was recorded in a study of control samples from healthy donors and cancer patients. The CDR3 is 14 amino acids. Trimming cost V 4 bases and J 6 bases; bases outside gene matches: 5. In germline, CDR1 is LNHDA, CDR2 SQIVND (reference sequence). Only in-frame clones appear in the TCRdb table, and some are missing; sequencing was by immunoSEQ multiplex PCR. The sample records approximately 150,000 clones, 91% being singletons. This clone was counted a few times. This clonotype was obtained from a man between 18 and 35 years old in good health. The rearrangement uses TRBV19 and TRBJ1-5; 8 positions match TRBD1. Input material: blood. CDR3 nucleotide sequence: TGTGCCAGTAGTAGCCAGGGGGCAGGTCAGCCCCAGCATTTT. As protein: CASSSQGAGQPQHF.